This T cell receptor beta chain was identified during a study of T cell repertoires in cytomegalovirus infection (dated by TCRdb to about 2019). About the study as a whole: Recently identified HLA-C-restricted CMV epitopes, whose presentation resists viral immunomodulation, were targeted by peptide stimulations together with well-studied HLA-B-restricted epitopes. Because public TCR beta signatures pointed to carriage of CMV infection together with the matching HLA type, the HLA type of each donor mattered for the analysis.

The sample holds many counts of this clonotype. Its binding antigen is unknown. Base qualities are not at hand, and no much larger clone is one base apart. The sample's treatment or condition label is to be understood as: in vitro stimulation with specific CMV peptide epitopes to enrich CMV-specific T cells. Findings and caveats that apply to the study as a whole: In both this cohort and an independent cohort of approximately 350 donors, the cumulative frequency of public TCR beta family members distinguished carriers of CMV infection plus the relevant HLA type. In the ex vivo response, HLA-C-restricted CMV-specific TCR beta clonotypes were dominant, and in two of eight donors the single most frequent clonotype came from this HLA-C-restricted group.

The junction shows trimming of 1 base on V and 3 bases on J, plus 18 bases between the germline ends. The germline V gene encodes CDR1 LGHNA and CDR2 YSLEER. The cysteine opens and the phenylalanine closes a CDR3 of 18 amino acids. The only DNA kept is the CDR3, 54 bases in frame from the first base. Sequencer: Illumina HiSeq 1500. TCRdb ran its own pipeline on the public reads, namely fastp trimming at Q25 and MiXCR clone calling, and kept in-frame beta chains. Every entry covers one CDR3 protein and lists the most common genes and DNA from its rows. For this sample the table gives 830,000 or so distinct CDR3 sequences, of which approximately 29% were detected only once. Clones ranked in the top ten supply approximately 13% of the sample.

This TCR came from a human donor in good health (CMV status not recorded). Some clones in this sample may be carry-over from other donors' samples. The sequence is built from TRBV4-3 and TRBJ2-2; tentative D gene TRBD1, with 5 bases matching. The material was cultured CD8+ T cells from PBMCs, obtained from culture after CMV antigen stimulation. For the CDR3, the sequence is CASSQAYWTPRDTGELFF. The DNA sequence follows: TGCGCCAGCAGCCAAGCGTATTGGACACCCCGGGACACCGGGGAGCTGTTTTTT.